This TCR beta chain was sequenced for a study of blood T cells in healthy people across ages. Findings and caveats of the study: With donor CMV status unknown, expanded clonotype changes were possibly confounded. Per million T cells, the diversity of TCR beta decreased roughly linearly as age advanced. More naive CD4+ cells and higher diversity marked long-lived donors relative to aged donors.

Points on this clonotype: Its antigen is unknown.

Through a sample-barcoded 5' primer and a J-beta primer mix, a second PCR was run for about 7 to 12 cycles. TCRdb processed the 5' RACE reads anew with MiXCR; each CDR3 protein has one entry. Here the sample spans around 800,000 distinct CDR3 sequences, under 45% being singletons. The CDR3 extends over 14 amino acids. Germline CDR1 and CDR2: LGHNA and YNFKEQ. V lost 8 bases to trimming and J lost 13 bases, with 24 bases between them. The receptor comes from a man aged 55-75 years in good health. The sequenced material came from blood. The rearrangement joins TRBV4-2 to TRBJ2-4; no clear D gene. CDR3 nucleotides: TGTGCCAGCCGCGGAGCCGCTAGTAGTGATGAGCAGTACTTC. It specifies CASRGAASSDEQYF.